Shown below are 14 T cell receptor beta chains from a single sample sequenced in a study of early T cells in non-severe SARS-CoV-2 infection (dated by TCRdb to the early 2020s). The protocol used for the library was 5' RACE. The listed sequencing device is NextSeq 500. TCRdb took the public reads, trimmed them with fastp at Q25, ran MiXCR for clone calling and kept in-frame beta chains. Rows merge per CDR3 protein into single entries with the most common DNA and genes. The sample table holds about 30,000 distinct CDR3 sequences, of which roughly 6% were seen once. The ten largest account for over 20% of the sample. Input material: whole blood. These receptors all stem from an adult who was a healthcare worker with PCR-confirmed SARS-CoV-2 infection or an uninfected control (not recorded which).

This clonotype occurred many times. V and J are TRBV12-3 or TRBV12-4 and TRBJ2-1; TRBD2 matches at 13 bases. CDR3 length: 15 residues. Trimming cost V 5 bases and J 5 bases; bases outside gene matches: 3. The CDR3, as DNA: TGTGCCAGCAGTGTCGGGACTAGCGGGAACAATGAGCAGTTCTTC. Translated, it gives CASSVGTSGNNEQFF.

This clonotype was observed many times. The chain combines TRBV4-2 with TRBJ2-3, with D possibly TRBD1 on 6 matching bases. Germline V lookup: CDR1 LGHNA, CDR2 YNFKEQ. The germline V and J ends were trimmed by 0 bases and 4 bases, with 20 bases remaining between them. The CDR3 loop spans 18 amino acids. DNA for the CDR3: TGTGCCAGCAGCCAAGATCATGCCACTGCAAAGGGGGCAGATACGCAGTATTTT. Protein sequence: CASSQDHATAKGADTQYF.

This clonotype was picked up many times. The chain employs TRBV20-1 and TRBJ2-7; D may be TRBD1 (6 bases). CDR1 DFQATT and CDR2 SNEGSKA come from the germline V gene (reference sequence). This CDR3 is 13 amino acids long. V lost 5 bases and J 2 bases, leaving 13 bases between the germline ends. As DNA, the CDR3 is TGCAGTGCTCGGCACAGGGTTACCTACGAGCAGTACTTC. Translation gives CSARHRVTYEQYF.

This clonotype has ten or more counts. The chain combines TRBV10-3 with TRBJ2-3; D not certain. Trimming pared 4 bases from V and 2 bases from J, leaving 13 bases between. CDR1 is ENHRY, CDR2 SYGVKD, per germline. The CDR3 has 15 amino acids. Here the CDR3 DNA reads TGTGCCATCAGTGGGCATTCGGCGATCACAGATACGCAGTATTTT. Protein sequence: CAISGHSAITDTQYF.

The chain links TRBV28 to TRBJ2-3; D not resolved. This CDR3 has 12 amino acids. Trimming pared 6 bases from V and 2 bases from J, leaving 6 bases between. The germline V gene has CDR1 MDHEN and CDR2 SYDVKM. As DNA, the CDR3 is TGTGCCAGCAGAGGGTTCACAGATACGCAGTATTTT. Its translation is CASRGFTDTQYF.

This clonotype was seen more than once but under ten times. V gene TRBV6-5 combines with J gene TRBJ1-2, with D perhaps matching TRBD1 (5 bases). Trimming pared 2 bases from V and 7 bases from J, leaving 11 bases between. Germline V CDR1 and CDR2: MNHEY, SVGAGI. This CDR3 contains 13 residues. The CDR3: CASSYGGSLGYTF. CDR3 DNA: TGTGCCAGCAGTTACGGGGGTTCCCTTGGCTACACCTTC.

This clonotype came up many times. J is TRBJ2-5 and V is TRBV5-4; D unresolved. V was cut by 2 bases and J by 1 base, with 3 bases left in between. Germline assignment: CDR1 SGHNT and CDR2 YYREEE (reference sequence). This CDR3 has 12 residues. The CDR3 loop reads CASSLFQETQYF. The CDR3 nucleotides are TGTGCCAGCAGCTTATTCCAAGAGACCCAGTACTTC. Full variable domain (rest looked up from reference TRBV5-4 and TRBJ2-5): ETGVTQSPTHLIKTRGQQVTLRCSSQSGHNTVSWYQQALGQGPQFIFQYYREEENGRGNFPPRFSGLQFPNYSSELNVNALELDDSALYLCASSLFQETQYFGPGTRLLVL.

The CDR3 nucleotides are TGCAGCGTTGAGGGCTTAAGGGGCACAGATACGCAGTATTTT. Amino acids: CSVEGLRGTDTQYF. The rearrangement uses TRBV29-1 and TRBJ2-3, with D unclear. CDR3 length: 14 amino acids. Trimming shortened V by 3 bases and J by 1 base, and 11 bases separated the two germline ends. The germline V gene has CDR1 SQVTM and CDR2 ANQGSEA.

This clonotype showed up many times. V and J are TRBV10-3 and TRBJ1-2; D may be TRBD1 (6 bases). CDR1 and CDR2 from the germline V gene are ENHRY and SYGVKD. CDR3 length equals 13 residues. V lost 2 bases and J lost 6, with 10 bases in between. In nucleotides, the CDR3 is TGTGCCATCAGTGAGACAGGGTTGGATGGCTACACCTTC. Translated: CAISETGLDGYTF.

This clonotype appeared a few times. V is TRBV20-1 and J is TRBJ2-2; no firm D call. The CDR3 contains 14 residues. Germline CDR1 DFQATT, CDR2 SNEGSKA (reference sequence). Trimming removed 3 bases from V and 1 base from J, with 9 bases in between. The chain's CDR3 is CSASVRQNTGELFF. In nucleotides, the CDR3 is TGCAGTGCTAGTGTCCGACAGAACACCGGGGAGCTGTTTTTT.

In this sample, this clonotype turned up many times. The chain joins TRBV4-2 to TRBJ2-1, with 9 positions matching TRBD2. Looked up from germline, CDR1 is LGHNA and CDR2 is YNFKEQ. There are 16 residues in the CDR3. Trimming cost V 0 bases and J 7 bases; bases outside gene matches: 7. This CDR3 is CASSQDSGGGANEQFF. In nucleotides, the CDR3 is TGTGCCAGCAGCCAAGATTCGGGCGGGGGGGCTAATGAGCAGTTCTTC.

This clonotype appeared many times. The chain has TRBV11-3 and TRBJ2-1; a weak D match, TRBD2 (5 bases). The CDR3 consists of 17 residues. V shed 5 bases and J shed 6 bases, with 23 bases lying between them. Germline loops: CDR1 SGHNT, CDR2 YENEEA. CDR3 region: CASSPGNKAGMGNEQFF. CDR3 bases: TGTGCCAGCAGCCCGGGCAACAAGGCCGGGATGGGCAATGAGCAGTTCTTC.

Note on this clonotype: A much bigger clone sits one base away, suggesting this may be a read error. The chain employs TRBV6-5 and TRBJ2-7, with 10 nucleotides matching TRBD1. The CDR3 covers 15 residues. V lost 4 bases and J lost 4; bases outside the gene matches: 7. Per germline, CDR1 MNHEY and CDR2 SVGAGI. The CDR3 bases are TGTGCCAGCAGTTCATACCCGGGACAGGGGTACGAGCAGTACTTC. Its translation is CASSSYPGQGYEQYF.

This clonotype was seen at least ten times. The gene calls are TRBV15 and TRBJ1-5; D call uncertain. The CDR3 sequence is 15 residues long. Germline lookup yields CDR1 LNHNV and CDR2 YYDKDF (reference sequence). The V gene lost 7 bases and the J gene lost 6 bases, with 19 bases spanning the gap. As DNA, the CDR3 is TGTGCCACCATGAGAGGAAACAGCCGAGGTCAGCCCCAGCATTTT. It codes for CATMRGNSRGQPQHF.